One T cell receptor (beta chain) is described in this entry. What it binds is not known. V was trimmed by 0 bases and J by 2 bases, leaving 15 bases between them. CDR3 length equals 17 residues. Germline CDR1 SGHRS, CDR2 YFSETQ. These data are taken from a study of identical twins. Study-wide results and caveats: The authors noted that invariant MAIT and iNKT cells could partly confound zero-insertion analyses. Memory repertoires lacked the insertion deficit that abundant cord blood beta clonotypes showed.

cDNA molecules carried unique molecular identifiers, and template switching added a universal primer site. TCRdb recomputed calls from the 5' RACE reads with MiXCR, one row per CDR3 protein. Among roughly 1.6 million distinct CDR3 sequences listed, around a third were seen once. Healthy Caucasian donors formed the entire cohort. This TCR derives from a newborn girl in good health. The sequenced sample consisted of cord blood. The chain is built from TRBV5-1 and TRBJ2-4; perhaps TRBD1 as D (6 bases). Here the CDR3 DNA reads TGCGCCAGCAGCTTGGACGCCAGGGGTGGAACCAAAAACATTCAGTACTTC. It is translated as CASSLDARGGTKNIQYF.